This T cell receptor beta chain emerged from a study of PD-L1 blockade in urothelial cancer. For the study at large: Dosed intravenously at 1,200 mg every 3 weeks, atezolizumab was initiated by patients around 2014. Blood samples had a median of 141,255 T cells.

Per germline, CDR1 MNHEY and CDR2 SMNVEV (reference sequence). The CDR3 spans 16 residues. J lost 4 bases, V lost 5 bases, and 13 bases had no gene match. Per patient, between 1 and 8 samples were collected at pretreatment and on-treatment time points. Every PCR got spiked synthetic TCR analog templates. Measured with immunoSEQ multiplex PCR; TCRdb has only the in-frame clones, and not every one. Of about 80,000 clones listed, around 90% were seen once; the top ten hold over 5%. The material sequenced was PBMCs, taken around atezolizumab (anti-PD-L1) treatment. This chain connects TRBV27 to TRBJ2-7; TRBD2 agrees at 8 bases. This receptor was identified in a woman in her 70s with urothelial cancer. CDR3 DNA: TGTGCCAGCAGTCCGCCCCAGGAGCGGGGGTATTACGAGCAGTACTTC. Translation: CASSPPQERGYYEQYF.